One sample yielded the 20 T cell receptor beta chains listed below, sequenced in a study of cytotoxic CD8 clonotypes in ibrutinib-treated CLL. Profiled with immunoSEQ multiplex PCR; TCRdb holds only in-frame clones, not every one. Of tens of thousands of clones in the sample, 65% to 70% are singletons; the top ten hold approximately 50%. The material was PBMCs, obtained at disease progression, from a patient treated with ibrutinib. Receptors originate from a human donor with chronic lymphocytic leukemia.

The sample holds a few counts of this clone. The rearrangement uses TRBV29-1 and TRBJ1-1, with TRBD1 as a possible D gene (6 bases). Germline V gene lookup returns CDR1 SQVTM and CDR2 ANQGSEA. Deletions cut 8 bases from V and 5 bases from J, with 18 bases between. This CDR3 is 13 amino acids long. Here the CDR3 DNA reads TGCAGCTACATTACCCAGGGGTGGACTGAAGCTTTCTTT. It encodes CSYITQGWTEAFF. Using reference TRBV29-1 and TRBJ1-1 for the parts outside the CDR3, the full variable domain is SAVISQKPSRDICQRGTSLTIQCQVDSQVTMMFWYRQQPGQSLTLIATANQGSEATYESGFVIDKFPISRPNLTFSTLTVSNMSPEDSSIYLCSYITQGWTEAFFGQGTRLTVV.

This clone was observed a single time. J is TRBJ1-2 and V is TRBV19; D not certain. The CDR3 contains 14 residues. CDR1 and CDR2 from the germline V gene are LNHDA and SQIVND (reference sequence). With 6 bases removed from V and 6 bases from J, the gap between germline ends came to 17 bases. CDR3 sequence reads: CASSTLGGGNGYTF. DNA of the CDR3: TGTGCCAGTAGCACCCTGGGCGGAGGTAATGGCTACACCTTC.

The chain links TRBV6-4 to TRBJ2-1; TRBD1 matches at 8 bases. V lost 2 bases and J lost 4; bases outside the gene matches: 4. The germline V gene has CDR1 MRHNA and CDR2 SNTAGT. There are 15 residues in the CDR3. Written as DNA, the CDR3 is TGTGCCAGCAGTGACGAGACAGGGGCTTACAATGAGCAGTTCTTC. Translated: CASSDETGAYNEQFF.

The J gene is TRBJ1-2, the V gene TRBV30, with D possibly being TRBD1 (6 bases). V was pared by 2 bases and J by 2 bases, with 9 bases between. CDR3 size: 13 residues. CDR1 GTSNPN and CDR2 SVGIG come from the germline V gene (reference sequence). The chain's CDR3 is CAWSPQGNYGYTF. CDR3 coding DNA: TGTGCCTGGAGTCCCCAGGGGAACTATGGCTACACCTTC. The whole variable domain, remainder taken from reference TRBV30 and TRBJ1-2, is SQTIHQWPATLVQPVGSPLSLECTVEGTSNPNLYWYRQAAGRGLQLLFYSVGIGQISSEVPQNLSASRPQDRQFILSSKKLLLSDSGFYLCAWSPQGNYGYTFGSGTRLTVV.

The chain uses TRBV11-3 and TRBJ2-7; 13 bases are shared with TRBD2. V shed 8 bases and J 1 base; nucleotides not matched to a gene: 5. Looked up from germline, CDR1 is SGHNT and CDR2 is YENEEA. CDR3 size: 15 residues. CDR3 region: CASSRGLAGSYEQYF. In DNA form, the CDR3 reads TGTGCCAGCTCCAGGGGACTAGCGGGGTCCTACGAGCAGTACTTC.

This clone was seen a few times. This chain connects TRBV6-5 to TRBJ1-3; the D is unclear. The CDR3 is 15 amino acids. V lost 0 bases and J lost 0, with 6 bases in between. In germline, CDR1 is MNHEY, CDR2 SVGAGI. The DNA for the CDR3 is TGTGCCAGCAGTTACTCGACCTCCTCTGGAAACACCATATATTTT. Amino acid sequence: CASSYSTSSGNTIYF.

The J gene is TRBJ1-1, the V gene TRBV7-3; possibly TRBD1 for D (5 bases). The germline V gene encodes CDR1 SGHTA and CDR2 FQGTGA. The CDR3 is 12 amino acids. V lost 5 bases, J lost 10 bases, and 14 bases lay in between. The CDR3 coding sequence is TGTGCCAGCAGCCCCGCGGCAGGGCCAGCTTTCTTT. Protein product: CASSPAAGPAFF.

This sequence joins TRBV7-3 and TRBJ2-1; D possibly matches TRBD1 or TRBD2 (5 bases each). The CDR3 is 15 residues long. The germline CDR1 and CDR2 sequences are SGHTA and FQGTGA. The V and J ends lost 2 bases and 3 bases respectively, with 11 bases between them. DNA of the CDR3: TGTGCCAGCAGCTTATCAGGGACCCTCTACAATGAGCAGTTCTTC. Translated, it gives CASSLSGTLYNEQFF.

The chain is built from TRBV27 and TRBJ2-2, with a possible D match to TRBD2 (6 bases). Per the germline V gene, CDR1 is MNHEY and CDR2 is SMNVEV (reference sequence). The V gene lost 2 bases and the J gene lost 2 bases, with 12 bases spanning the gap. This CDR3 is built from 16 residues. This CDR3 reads CASSLEEGGNTGELFF. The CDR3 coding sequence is TGTGCCAGCAGTTTAGAGGAGGGCGGTAACACCGGGGAGCTGTTTTTT.

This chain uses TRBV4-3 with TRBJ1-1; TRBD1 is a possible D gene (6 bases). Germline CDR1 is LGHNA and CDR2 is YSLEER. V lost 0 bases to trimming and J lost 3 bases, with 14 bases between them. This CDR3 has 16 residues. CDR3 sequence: CASSQDWQGWDTEAFF. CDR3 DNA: TGCGCCAGCAGCCAAGATTGGCAGGGGTGGGACACTGAAGCTTTCTTT.

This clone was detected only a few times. The CDR3 nucleotides are TGTGCCAGCAGTGATCCGGGACAGGGGGTCAATCAGCCCCAGCATTTT. Its protein is CASSDPGQGVNQPQHF. This sequence joins TRBV6-1 and TRBJ1-5; TRBD1 matches at 11 bases. V dropped 3 bases and J dropped 3; count of bases not matched to a gene: 4. The CDR3 runs to 16 residues. Germline V gives CDR1 MNHNS, CDR2 SASEGT.

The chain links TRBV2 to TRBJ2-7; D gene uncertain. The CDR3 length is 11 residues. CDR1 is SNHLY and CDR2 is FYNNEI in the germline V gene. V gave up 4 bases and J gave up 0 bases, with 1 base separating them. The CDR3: CASSVSYEQYF. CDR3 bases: TGTGCCAGCAGTGTCTCCTACGAGCAGTACTTC.

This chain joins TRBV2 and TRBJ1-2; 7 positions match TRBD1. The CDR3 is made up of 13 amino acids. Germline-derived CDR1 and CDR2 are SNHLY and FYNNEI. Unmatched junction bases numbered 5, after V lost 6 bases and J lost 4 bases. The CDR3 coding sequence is TGTGCCAGCAGAGCCGGGACAGCCTATGGCTACACCTTC. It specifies CASRAGTAYGYTF.

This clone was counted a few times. Here the CDR3 reads CASSLQGAGYGYTF. The CDR3 nucleotides read TGCGCCAGCAGCTTACAGGGGGCGGGCTATGGCTACACCTTC. The V and J genes are TRBV5-1 and TRBJ1-2; 9 bases align to TRBD1. The germline V gene encodes CDR1 SGHRS and CDR2 YFSETQ. CDR3 length: 14 amino acids. V was pared by 2 bases and J by 4 bases, with 3 bases of the junction left unmatched.

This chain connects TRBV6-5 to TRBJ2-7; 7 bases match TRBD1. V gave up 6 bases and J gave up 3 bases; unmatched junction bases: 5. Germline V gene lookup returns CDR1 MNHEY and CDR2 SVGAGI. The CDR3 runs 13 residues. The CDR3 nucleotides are TGTGCCAGCAGCCGACAGGGAAACTACGAGCAGTACTTC. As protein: CASSRQGNYEQYF.

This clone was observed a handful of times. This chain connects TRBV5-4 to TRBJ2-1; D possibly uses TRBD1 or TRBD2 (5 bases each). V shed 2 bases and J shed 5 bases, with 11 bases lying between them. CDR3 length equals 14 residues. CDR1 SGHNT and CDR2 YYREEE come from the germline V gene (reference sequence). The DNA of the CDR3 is TGTGCCAGCAGCTTTGGGACGGCGGACAATGAGCAGTTCTTC. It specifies CASSFGTADNEQFF.

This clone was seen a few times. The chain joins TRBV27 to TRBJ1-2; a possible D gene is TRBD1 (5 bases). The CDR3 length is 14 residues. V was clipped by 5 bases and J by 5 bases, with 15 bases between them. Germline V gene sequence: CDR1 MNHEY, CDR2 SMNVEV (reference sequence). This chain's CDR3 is CASSPTGTSYGYTF. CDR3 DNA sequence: TGTGCCAGCAGTCCGACCGGGACGTCATATGGCTACACCTTC.

CDR3 sequence: CATSRSRQIENQPQHF. The CDR3 DNA sequence: TGTGCCACCAGCAGATCCCGACAGATTGAGAATCAGCCCCAGCATTTT. The rearrangement links TRBV15 to TRBJ1-5; possibly TRBD1 for D (5 bases). The CDR3 sequence is 16 residues long. The V gene lost 2 bases and the J gene lost 4 bases, with 15 bases spanning the gap. Germline values: CDR1 LNHNV, CDR2 YYDKDF (reference sequence).

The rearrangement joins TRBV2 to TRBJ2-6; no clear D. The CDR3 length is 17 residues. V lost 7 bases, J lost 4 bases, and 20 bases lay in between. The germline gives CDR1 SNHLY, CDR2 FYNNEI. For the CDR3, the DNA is TGTGCCAGCACCGCGTACTTTTCGCCTGCAGGGGCCAACGTCCTGACTTTC. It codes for CASTAYFSPAGANVLTF.

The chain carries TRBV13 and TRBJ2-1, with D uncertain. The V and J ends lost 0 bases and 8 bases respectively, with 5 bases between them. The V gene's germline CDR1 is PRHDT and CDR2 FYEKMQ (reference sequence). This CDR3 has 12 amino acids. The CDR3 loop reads CASSLGVDEQFF. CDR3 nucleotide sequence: TGTGCCAGCAGCTTAGGGGTCGATGAGCAGTTCTTC.